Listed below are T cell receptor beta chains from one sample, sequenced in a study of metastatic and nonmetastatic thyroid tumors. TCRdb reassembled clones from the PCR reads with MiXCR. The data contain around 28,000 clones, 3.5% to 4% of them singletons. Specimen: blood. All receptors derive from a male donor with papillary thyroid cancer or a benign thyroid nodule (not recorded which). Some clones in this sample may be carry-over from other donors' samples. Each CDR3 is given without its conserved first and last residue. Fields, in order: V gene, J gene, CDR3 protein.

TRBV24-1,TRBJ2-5,ATSELGTGTRQETQY
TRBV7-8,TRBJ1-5,ASSPTGLVQPQH
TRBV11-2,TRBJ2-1,ASSLDRADYNEQF
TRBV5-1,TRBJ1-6,ASSLTVAQKSPLH
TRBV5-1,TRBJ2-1,ASSLVSGSGIYEQF
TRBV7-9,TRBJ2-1,ASTKDPTGGKF
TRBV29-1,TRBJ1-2,SVDAGQGYYGYT
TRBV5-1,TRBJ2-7,ASSRGQDTIISYEQY
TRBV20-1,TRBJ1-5,SAIVSPGINQPQH
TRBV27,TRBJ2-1,ASSLVRGDEQF
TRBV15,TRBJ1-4,ATSWMLTFNEKLF
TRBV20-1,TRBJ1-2,SASVLGLGYT
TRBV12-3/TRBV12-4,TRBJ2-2,ASRRDGGELF
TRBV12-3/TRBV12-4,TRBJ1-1,ASSPEMWTEAF
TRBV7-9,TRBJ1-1,ASSGRQGGNTEAF
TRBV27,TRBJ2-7,ASSSNLQGRSWCEQY
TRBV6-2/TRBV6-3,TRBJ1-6,ASSYSMGDPYNSPLH
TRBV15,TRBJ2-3,ATSRLGLAGALDTHY
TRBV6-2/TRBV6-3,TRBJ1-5,ASSRNREQPQH
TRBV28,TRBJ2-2,ASSFRLSGPGELF
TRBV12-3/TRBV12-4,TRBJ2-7,ASSIRDGYEQY
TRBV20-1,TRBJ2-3,SARDALVKYTQY
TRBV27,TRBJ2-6,ASSIDPSGDKVLT
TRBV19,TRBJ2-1,ASSPRTGDYNEQF
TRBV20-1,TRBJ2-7,SAPGRVPYEQY
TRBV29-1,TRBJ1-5,SVREAGEAQPQH
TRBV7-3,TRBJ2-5,ASSLQGLAGETQY
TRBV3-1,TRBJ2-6,ASSSKSGANVLT
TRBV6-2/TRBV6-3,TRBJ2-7,ASSWQRGPYQQY
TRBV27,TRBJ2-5,ASRGDRQETQY
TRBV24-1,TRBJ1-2,ATSDPRAEGGYT
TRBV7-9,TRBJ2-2,ASRPGQGGGGELF
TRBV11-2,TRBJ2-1,ASISTDEQF
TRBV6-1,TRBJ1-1,ASTTRGTEDL
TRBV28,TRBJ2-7,ASRPPGDVVGKQY
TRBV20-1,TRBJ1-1,SALGGTNTEAF
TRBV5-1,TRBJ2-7,ASRTGDVSEQY
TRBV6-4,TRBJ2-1,ASGGQLYNEQF
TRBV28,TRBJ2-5,ASSSRYTQETQY
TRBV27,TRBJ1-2,ASSLQGCCYT
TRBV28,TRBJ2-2,ASSLPEWLGGELF
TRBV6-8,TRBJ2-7,ASSEWGLEDYEQY
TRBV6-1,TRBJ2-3,ASSETGDTQY
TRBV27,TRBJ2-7,ASSFGQGVGEQY
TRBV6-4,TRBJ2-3,ASSETSGSSTDTQY
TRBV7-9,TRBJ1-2,ASSSDLDRYRGYT
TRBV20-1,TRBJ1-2,SASGTENYGYT
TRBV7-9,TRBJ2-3,ASTWGPDTQY
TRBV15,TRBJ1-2,ATSRDFLLDYT
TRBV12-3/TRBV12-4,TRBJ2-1,ASTPLLVAGEFFNEQF
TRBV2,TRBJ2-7,ASTSASGNTYEQY
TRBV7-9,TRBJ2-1,ASSLVVSGSFDEQF
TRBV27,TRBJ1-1,ASSFLGPTEAF
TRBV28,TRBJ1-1,ASSFSGAYTEAF
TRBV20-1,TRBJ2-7,SASGAGAQGLYEQY
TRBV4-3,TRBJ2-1,ASSQDPRGSYNEQL
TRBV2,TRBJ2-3,ASSVLGTDTQY